These T cell receptor beta chains were read from a single sample in a study of shared clonotypes between healthy human individuals. Assay used: immunoSEQ multiplex PCR; TCRdb lists only in-frame clones, some missing. This sample has 660,000 or so clones, with roughly 96% found just once. Sequencing input: naive CD8+ T cells sorted from blood. These receptors all stem from a woman aged 25 to 39 in good health. The CDR3 runs from the conserved cysteine through the conserved F or W. The D gene is left open where the match is weak. Clone size is stated in some rows and not others, as once, few, many or a class when expanded.

TRBD1	12	-	TRBV19	TRBJ2-1	CASSNQGDEQFF	TGTGCCAGTAGTAACCAGGGGGATGAGCAGTTCTTC
-	14	few	TRBV4-1	TRBJ1-1	CASSQEQGNTEAFF	TGCGCCAGCAGCCAAGAGCAGGGGAACACTGAAGCTTTCTTT
-	18	-	TRBV7-8	TRBJ2-2	CASSLAAGLGYRTGELFF	TGTGCCAGCAGCTTAGCGGCTGGTTTAGGGTATCGAACCGGGGAGCTGTTTTTT
-	15	-	TRBV27	TRBJ2-7	CASSLSPGQIYEQYF	TGTGCCAGCAGTTTAAGTCCGGGACAAATCTACGAGCAGTACTTC
-	14	-	TRBV2	TRBJ1-3	CASSWTISGNTIYF	TGTGCCAGCAGTTGGACCATCTCTGGAAACACCATATATTTT
-	16	-	TRBV6-6	TRBJ1-1	CASSSTDFPGGTEAFF	TGTGCCAGCAGTTCTACGGACTTCCCCGGGGGCACTGAAGCTTTCTTT
TRBD2	14	-	TRBV19	TRBJ2-7	CASSSVSGRYEQYF	TGTGCCAGTAGTAGTGTAAGCGGGAGATACGAGCAGTACTTC
-	14	-	TRBV10-3	TRBJ1-2	CAISESGHSHGYTF	TGTGCCATCAGTGAGTCGGGACATTCCCATGGCTACACCTTC
-	13	-	TRBV5-5	TRBJ2-7	CASSQNLVYEQYF	TGTGCCAGCAGCCAGAACCTGGTCTACGAGCAGTACTTC
TRBD1	14	-	TRBV7-9	TRBJ2-5	CASSLRQGQETQYF	TGTGCCAGCAGCCTAAGACAGGGCCAAGAGACCCAGTACTTC
TRBD1	16	-	TRBV7-9	TRBJ1-2	CASSLGMTGGRYGYTF	TGTGCCAGCAGCTTGGGGATGACAGGGGGCCGCTATGGCTACACCTTC
-	14	-	TRBV10-1	TRBJ2-3	CASSESRLTDTQYF	TGCGCCAGCAGTGAGTCCCGACTTACAGATACGCAGTATTTT
-	13	once	TRBV19	TRBJ2-3	CASSIGGTDTQYF	TGTGCCAGTAGTATTGGAGGGACAGATACGCAGTATTTT
-	15	-	TRBV15	TRBJ2-1	CATSRTAPGANEQFF	TGTGCCACCAGCAGGACCGCTCCTGGGGCTAATGAGCAGTTCTTC
-	15	-	TRBV19	TRBJ1-5	CASSIMAGLNQPQHF	TGTGCCAGTAGTATAATGGCGGGCCTCAATCAGCCCCAGCATTTT
-	14	-	TRBV6-5	TRBJ1-1	CASSYAGGRTEAFF	TGTGCCAGCAGTTACGCGGGCGGGAGGACTGAAGCTTTCTTT
-	17	-	TRBV28	TRBJ2-7	CASSLVISGTQSYEQYF	TGTGCCAGCAGTTTAGTCATCTCCGGGACTCAATCCTACGAGCAGTACTTC
TRBD2	17	-	TRBV7-9	TRBJ2-7	CASSSSAGLADEYEQYF	TGTGCCAGCAGCTCAAGCGCGGGACTAGCGGACGAATACGAGCAGTACTTC
-	15	once	TRBV28	TRBJ2-7	CASSLPAFSRYEQYF	TGTGCCAGCAGTCTCCCCGCCTTTAGTCGCTACGAGCAGTACTTC
-	15	-	TRBV27	TRBJ1-2	CASSSGPRSTYGYTF	TGTGCCAGCAGTTCGGGCCCCAGATCGACCTATGGCTACACCTTC
-	17	-	TRBV7-6	TRBJ1-1	CASSSLTTDLENTEAFF	TGTGCCAGCAGCTCGTTGACGACAGACTTAGAGAACACTGAAGCTTTCTTT
TRBD1	14	-	TRBV6-5	TRBJ1-1	CASSWDRVYTEAFF	TGTGCCAGCAGCTGGGACAGGGTTTATACTGAAGCTTTCTTT
-	13	-	TRBV7-2	TRBJ2-3	CASSYGAGDTQYF	TGTGCCAGCAGCTACGGGGCGGGGGATACGCAGTATTTT